This T cell receptor (beta chain) was identified during a study of technical replicates of blood from several donors. CDR1 and CDR2 from the germline V gene are KGHSH and LQKENI. The CDR3 sequence is 13 residues long. The trim removed 1 base at V and 12 bases at J, leaving 5 bases unmatched. Libraries were prepared by immunoSEQ multiplex PCR; TCRdb keeps only in-frame clonotypes and omits some of them. This table holds 9,500 to 15,000 clones, roughly 92% found once. The specimen was PBMCs. This TCR derives from a human donor in good health. The chain is built from TRBV18 and TRBJ2-1; 8 nucleotides align to TRBD1. The CDR3 DNA follows: TGTGCCAGCTCACCACTGGACAGGGCCGGGCAGTTCTTC. Residues: CASSPLDRAGQFF.